The clone carrying this T cell receptor (beta chain) showed up just a few times. The sample comes from a study of identical twins. This CDR3 has 14 residues. Germline V gene data show CDR1 as SGHAT and CDR2 as FQNNGV. V was shortened by 4 bases and J by 3 bases, with 12 bases between the two germline ends. Using its own MiXCR run on the 5' RACE reads, TCRdb lists one record per CDR3 protein. The sample carries roughly 720,000 distinct CDR3 sequences, 15% to 20% recorded once. These sequences were also reported in another study, on T cells expressing NK-cell markers.

The chain employs TRBV11-2 and TRBJ1-1; the D is unclear. Sequenced sample: PBMCs. The receptor comes from a young woman in good health. In DNA form, the CDR3 reads TGTGCCAGCAGCTCTCGCGGCCGACACACTGAAGCTTTCTTT. This translates into CASSSRGRHTEAFF.